The present entry profiles one T cell receptor beta chain with its context. Libraries were prepared by immunoSEQ multiplex PCR; TCRdb keeps only in-frame clonotypes and omits some of them. This table has over 200,000 clones, approximately 80% appearing once. This specimen belongs to a study of control samples from healthy donors and cancer patients. Trimming took 0 bases from V and 2 from J, leaving 16 bases between them. This CDR3 comprises 17 residues. CDR1 SGHVS and CDR2 FQNEAQ come from the germline V gene. This receptor was identified in a woman in her sixties with lung cancer. The rearrangement joins TRBV7-8 to TRBJ1-2, with unresolved D. Sequenced: PBMCs. The CDR3 DNA reads as TGTGCCAGCAGCTTAGCGCGAGGCAGGCGACTAAACTATGGCTACACCTTC. It specifies CASSLARGRRLNYGYTF.